Below, 21 T cell receptor beta chains from the same sample are listed, as sequenced in a study of OX40 agonist ivuxolimab in advanced cancers. Sequenced by immunoSEQ multiplex PCR; TCRdb stores in-frame clones only, minus some. This sample has 65,000 to 85,000 clones, with over 75% found just once. Sequencing used CD4+ or CD8+ T cells sorted from blood, obtained in a trial of the OX40 agonist ivuxolimab. These receptors were taken from an adult with an advanced solid tumor such as melanoma, head and neck, liver or kidney cancer.

V and J are TRBV18 and TRBJ1-2; TRBD1 might be the D (5 bases). This CDR3 spans 14 amino acids. Germline V gene lookup returns CDR1 KGHSH and CDR2 LQKENI. Trimming removed 3 bases at V and 2 bases at J, with 10 bases between. The CDR3 loop reads CASSPTRDNYGYTF. The DNA of the CDR3 is TGTGCCAGCTCACCCACGAGGGACAACTATGGCTACACCTTC.

This clone was seen a single time. The chain recombines TRBV2 with TRBJ2-7, with D perhaps given as TRBD1 or TRBD2 (5 bases each). From germline, CDR1 is SNHLY and CDR2 FYNNEI. CDR3 length: 14 residues. V lost 6 bases, J lost 0 bases, and 12 bases lay in between. The CDR3 DNA sequence: TGTGCCAGCAGACCCGGGACGGTCTCCTACGAGCAGTACTTC. The encoded protein is CASRPGTVSYEQYF.

The V call is TRBV11-2, the J call TRBJ2-2; D perhaps matches TRBD1 (7 bases). V was clipped by 7 bases and J by 5 bases, with 23 bases between them. The V gene's germline CDR1 is SGHAT and CDR2 FQNNGV. The CDR3 is 17 amino acids. The DNA for the CDR3 is TGTGCCAGCACCCGGGGGCGACAGGGATCGGTGACCGGGGAGCTGTTTTTT. It translates to CASTRGRQGSVTGELFF.

The V call is TRBV15, the J call TRBJ2-3; 14 nucleotides agree with TRBD2. V lost 1 base and J lost 5; bases outside the gene matches: 8. In germline, CDR1 is LNHNV, CDR2 YYDKDF (reference sequence). The CDR3 covers 18 residues. The CDR3 DNA follows: TGTGCCACCAGCAGAGTATATAAGACTAGCGGGGGGGTAGATACGCAGTATTTT. This translates into CATSRVYKTSGGVDTQYF.

J is TRBJ1-6 and V is TRBV5-3, with a tentative D call TRBD1 (5 bases). TRBV5-3 is labeled an ORF, and its function is uncertain. This CDR3 has 15 amino acids. V lost 2 bases and J lost 7, with 13 bases in between. This CDR3 reads CARSFRGGENSPLHF. The CDR3 DNA reads as TGTGCCAGAAGCTTTCGGGGCGGAGAAAATTCACCCCTCCACTTT.

The genes are TRBV7-8 and TRBJ1-2; the D is unclear. Germline CDR1 reads SGHVS; CDR2 reads FQNEAQ. The CDR3 spans 12 residues. V lost 2 bases and J 7 bases, leaving 8 bases between the germline ends. CDR3 sequence reads: CASSLMRSGYTF. The CDR3 DNA follows: TGTGCCAGCAGCTTAATGCGGAGTGGCTACACCTTC.

V usage is TRBV7-2 and J usage is TRBJ1-2; D not resolved. CDR3 length: 13 residues. CDR1 and CDR2 from the germline V gene are SGHTA and FQGNSA. V dropped 1 base and J dropped 8 bases, with 11 bases sitting between them. The DNA of the CDR3 is TGTGCCAGCAGCTTAGATTTTATTAGAGGCTACACCTTC. Its protein is CASSLDFIRGYTF.

This chain uses TRBV2 with TRBJ1-5, with TRBD1 as a possible D gene (5 bases). The CDR3 contains 12 residues. CDR1 and CDR2 (germline): SNHLY, FYNNEI. V was cut by 8 bases and J by 7 bases, with 12 bases left in between. In nucleotides, the CDR3 is TGTGCCAGCTCCCCGGGGCGACAGCCCCAGCATTTT. Translated, it gives CASSPGRQPQHF.

In its sample, this clone was seen once. The rearrangement links TRBV7-9 to TRBJ1-2, with D tentatively TRBD1 (5 bases). CDR1 is SEHNR and CDR2 is FQNEAQ in the germline V gene (reference sequence). The length of the CDR3 is 14 residues. The germline V and J ends were trimmed by 5 bases and 3 bases, with 13 bases remaining between them. CDR3 DNA sequence: TGTGCCAGCAGCCGGCGGGACTCCGACTATGGCTACACCTTC. It encodes CASSRRDSDYGYTF.

The rearrangement links TRBV28 to TRBJ2-7; TRBD1 matches at 11 bases. The germline V gene has CDR1 MDHEN and CDR2 SYDVKM. This CDR3 is 14 amino acids long. After removal of 6 bases from V and 0 bases from J, the junction contained 1 base not matched to a gene. The CDR3 spells CASRGTGGSYEQYF. DNA of the CDR3: TGTGCCAGCAGGGGGACAGGGGGCTCCTACGAGCAGTACTTC.

The chain employs TRBV6-6 and TRBJ2-1, with 7 bases fitting TRBD1. V trimming: 6 bases; J trimming: 4 bases; junction bases outside the gene matches: 0. This CDR3 is 12 amino acids long. CDR1 is MNHNY, CDR2 SVGAGI, per germline (reference sequence). CDR3 sequence reads: CASRQGYNEQFF. The CDR3 nucleotides are TGTGCCAGCAGACAGGGGTACAATGAGCAGTTCTTC.

This clone was counted once. The chain employs TRBV18 and TRBJ2-5; perhaps TRBD1 as D (5 bases). V was trimmed by 2 bases and J by 4 bases, leaving 8 bases between them. The CDR3 has 13 residues. Germline values: CDR1 KGHSH, CDR2 LQKENI. The CDR3 protein is CASSPNTGETQYF. The CDR3 DNA is TGTGCCAGCTCACCAAACACAGGAGAGACCCAGTACTTC.

This chain connects TRBV9 to TRBJ1-6; 9 nucleotides agree with TRBD1. Germline assignment: CDR1 SGDLS and CDR2 YYNGEE. Unmatched junction bases numbered 14, after V lost 3 bases and J lost 7 bases. The CDR3 spans 18 residues. The CDR3 region is CASSASPDRGGGNSPLHF. The CDR3 DNA is TGTGCCAGCAGCGCATCACCGGACAGGGGAGGCGGGAATTCACCCCTCCACTTT.

CDR3 DNA sequence: TGTGCCAGTAGATTCCGGCAGGTCATGAACACTGAAGCTTTCTTT. As protein: CASRFRQVMNTEAFF. The chain joins TRBV19 to TRBJ1-1; D gene uncertain. The CDR3 contains 15 residues. The germline V gene encodes CDR1 LNHDA and CDR2 SQIVND (reference sequence). V lost 6 bases, J lost 0 bases, and 14 bases lay in between.

The chain couples TRBV4-1 to TRBJ2-3, with TRBD2 identical over 9 bases. The CDR3 is 16 amino acids. Per the germline V gene, CDR1 is MGHRA and CDR2 is YSYEKL. V lost 0 bases to trimming and J lost 0 bases; unmatched junction nucleotides: 1. The DNA for the CDR3 is TGCGCCAGCAGCCAAGAGGGGACTAGCAGCACAGATACGCAGTATTTT. Translating gives CASSQEGTSSTDTQYF.

The chain recombines TRBV5-3 with TRBJ1-4, with TRBD1 as a possible D gene (5 bases). TRBV5-3 is placed among ORFs of uncertain function. Trimming removed 8 bases at V and 4 bases at J, with 15 bases between. The CDR3 is made up of 14 amino acids. CDR3 coding DNA: TGTGCCAGCGGAGCGGGGCCGTATAATGAAAAACTGTTTTTT. It yields the protein CASGAGPYNEKLFF.

The V call is TRBV2, the J call TRBJ2-7; TRBD1 or TRBD2 may be the D gene (5 bases each). Germline V gene sequence: CDR1 SNHLY, CDR2 FYNNEI. This CDR3 has 14 residues. Trimming left V 3 bases short and J 2 bases short, with 11 bases between. CDR3 DNA sequence: TGTGCCAGCAGTGATCAGGGAGCGACCTACGAGCAGTACTTC. Its translation is CASSDQGATYEQYF. Combining the CDR3 with reference TRBV2 and TRBJ2-7 gives the whole variable domain EPEVTQTPSHQVTQMGQEVILRCVPISNHLYFYWYRQILGQKVEFLVSFYNNEISEKSEIFDDQFSVERPDGSNFTLKIRSTKLEDSAMYFCASSDQGATYEQYFGPGTRLTVT.

This chain uses TRBV19 with TRBJ1-2, with D perhaps TRBD1 (5 bases). Trimming took off 4 bases at V and 0 bases at J, with 18 bases between the two ends. The V gene's germline CDR1 is LNHDA and CDR2 SQIVND (reference sequence). This CDR3 has 17 amino acids. CDR3 in DNA: TGTGCCAGTAGTAGGGGGGTGTCTACCTCCGCTAACTATGGCTACACCTTC. Encoded protein: CASSRGVSTSANYGYTF.

This chain connects TRBV4-2 to TRBJ2-7, with 8 bases aligning to TRBD1. CDR1 is LGHNA and CDR2 is YNFKEQ in the germline V gene. The junction had 2 bases not matched to a gene; V was cut back by 1 base and J by 3 bases. This CDR3 is built from 14 residues. The CDR3: CASSQGGQGYEQYF. Here the CDR3 DNA reads TGTGCCAGCAGCCAAGGAGGACAGGGCTACGAGCAGTACTTC.

The chain recombines TRBV6-4 with TRBJ1-1, with D unclear. Trimming removed 4 bases from V and 4 bases from J, with 10 bases in between. This CDR3 is 13 amino acids long. Germline lookup yields CDR1 MRHNA and CDR2 SNTAGT. The CDR3 protein is CASSAGVGTEAFF. The CDR3 region has the DNA TGTGCCAGCAGTGCGGGAGTGGGCACTGAAGCTTTCTTT.

This clone was picked up one time. The chain employs TRBV6-5 and TRBJ1-2, with 9 bases that match TRBD1. Germline assignment: CDR1 MNHEY and CDR2 SVGAGI. This CDR3 is built from 15 residues. V gave up 2 bases and J gave up 10 bases; unmatched junction bases: 11. The CDR3 spells CASSYAGQGRGLYTF. CDR3 DNA sequence: TGTGCCAGCAGTTACGCTGGACAGGGGAGAGGGCTCTACACCTTC.